These 30 T cell receptor beta chains came from one sample sequenced in a study of tumor-infiltrating lymphocytes in primary liver carcinoma. Reverse transcription of approximately 500 ng total RNA with a constant-region primer produced TCR beta cDNA. What produced the TCR beta libraries was three nested multiplex PCR rounds using slightly modified ARM-PCR. TRBV1-TRBV30 forward and Cbeta reverse primers drove the first two roughly 10-cycle rounds. TCRdb fed the multiplex PCR reads into MiXCR, producing one record per CDR3 protein. This table holds some 95,000 distinct CDR3 sequences, approximately 68% found once. Scientists recovered RNA and DNA together from approximately 20-30 mg of unsorted bulk tissue. Material for sequencing was tumor-adjacent normal liver tissue. Receptor source: a man aged 40-50 years with primary liver carcinoma and hepatitis B virus infection.

The chain carries TRBV28 and TRBJ2-1, with D possibly being TRBD1 or TRBD2 (5 bases each). V was trimmed by 7 bases and J by 3 bases, leaving 16 bases between them. This CDR3 has 15 amino acids. Germline CDR1 reads MDHEN; CDR2 reads SYDVKM. CDR3 nucleotides: TGTGCCAGCACCTCAAGCGGAAGGGGCTACAATGAGCAGTTCTTC. It yields the protein CASTSSGRGYNEQFF.

The chain combines TRBV28 with TRBJ2-4, with 11 nucleotides matching TRBD1. Germline CDR1 is MDHEN and CDR2 is SYDVKM. Trimming removed 10 bases from V and 9 bases from J; junction bases left unmatched: 17. The CDR3 is 16 residues long. The CDR3 loop is CATLDTRGQGAGIQYF. For the CDR3, the DNA is TGTGCCACTCTGGATACCCGTGGACAGGGGGCGGGCATTCAGTACTTC.

With regard to this clonotype: This is likely a read error, given that the CDR3 carries no conserved phenylalanine or tryptophan at its end. The V and J genes are TRBV11-1 and TRBJ2-7, with D possibly being TRBD1 (5 bases). The germline V gene has CDR1 SGHAT and CDR2 FQDESV (reference sequence). The CDR3 spans 14 residues. DNA for the CDR3: TGTACCAGCAGCCCCTCCCAGGGTTCCTATGAGCAGTACTTA. As protein: CTSSPSQGSYEQYL.

V usage is TRBV6-1 and J usage is TRBJ1-5, with no clear D. Germline assignment: CDR1 MNHNS and CDR2 SASEGT. With 2 bases removed from V and 16 bases from J, the gap between germline ends came to 24 bases. The CDR3 consists of 15 residues. CDR3 DNA sequence: TGTGCCAGCAGTGAACGGGGTATTGGCAATCAGCTCCATCATTTT. It codes for CASSERGIGNQLHHF.

The rearrangement joins TRBV28 to TRBJ2-2; TRBD1 might be the D (6 bases). Germline CDR1 reads MDHEN; CDR2 reads SYDVKM. CDR3 length equals 13 residues. V shed 5 bases and J shed 7 bases, with 11 bases lying between them. CDR3 region: CASSHQGFGELFF. The CDR3 nucleotides are TGTGCCAGCAGTCATCAGGGGTTCGGGGAGCTGTTTTTT.

Turning to this clonotype: Germline is not matched at one junction end, which may reflect a read error. CDR3 bases: TGTGCCAGCAGCTTAGAAGTCGGGAGCTCCTACGAGCAGTACTTT. Translated: CASSLEVGSSYEQYF. The chain is built from TRBV11-2 and TRBJ2-7; TRBD2 might be the D (6 bases). Germline loops: CDR1 SGHAT, CDR2 FQNNGV. The length of the CDR3 is 15 residues.

With regard to this clonotype: Germline and junction disagree at one end, which may indicate a read error. The genes are TRBV29-1 and TRBJ2-1; D is unclear. Germline lookup yields CDR1 SQVTM and CDR2 ANQGSEA. The CDR3 covers 11 residues. CDR3 amino acids: CSVETYKEQFF. Written as DNA, the CDR3 is TGCAGCGTTGAAACCTACAAAGAGCAGTTCTTC.

This clonotype was detected a few times. This rearrangement joins TRBV6-1 to TRBJ2-7; 9 nucleotides match TRBD1. The length of the CDR3 is 15 residues. Per germline, CDR1 MNHNS and CDR2 SASEGT. With V trimmed by 2 bases and J by 6 bases, 8 bases remained unmatched. The CDR3 region has the DNA TGTGCCAGCAGTGAACCGGGACAGGGTAGTGGCGAGCAGTACTTC. This translates into CASSEPGQGSGEQYF.

Concerning this clonotype itself: No conserved phenylalanine or tryptophan is present at the end of the CDR3, so a read error is the likely explanation. This chain uses TRBV4-1 with TRBJ2-5, with 8 bases fitting TRBD1. The CDR3 is 19 residues long. With V trimmed by 3 bases and J by 4 bases, 19 bases remained unmatched. CDR1 MGHRA and CDR2 YSYEKL come from the germline V gene. The CDR3 reads CASSHRGLATAQDTETQYL. CDR3 bases: TGCGCCAGCAGCCACAGGGGGCTAGCAACTGCCCAAGATACAGAGACCCAGTACTTG.

Concerning this clonotype: Because it lacks the conserved phenylalanine or tryptophan at the end, this CDR3 is likely a read error. This chain links TRBV10-1 with TRBJ2-7; D may correspond to TRBD1 or TRBD2 (6 bases each). Germline assignment: CDR1 WNHNN and CDR2 SYGVQD (reference sequence). V lost 11 bases and J lost 7, with 30 bases in between. This CDR3 has 16 residues. The CDR3 here is CASHEVRGGGNYEQYS. CDR3 DNA sequence: TGCGCCTCGCATGAAGTCAGGGGCGGAGGGAACTATGAGCAGTACTCC.

The chain recombines TRBV5-1 with TRBJ1-1; a weak D match, TRBD1 (6 bases). Germline V gene lookup returns CDR1 SGHRS and CDR2 YFSETQ. V was shortened by 1 base and J by 9 bases, with 13 bases between the two germline ends. The CDR3 has 13 amino acids. The CDR3 loop reads CASSLTPGQKAFF. As DNA, the CDR3 is TGCGCCAGCAGCTTGACCCCCGGACAGAAAGCTTTCTTT.

This clonotype was detected a few times. One base away lies a much larger clone, so this may be a sequencing read error. The chain employs TRBV29-1 and TRBJ2-4, with 7 bases fitting TRBD2. Germline V gene lookup returns CDR1 SQVTM and CDR2 ANQGSEA. Germline trimming cut 7 bases from V and 6 bases from J; bases unmatched to any gene: 12. CDR3 length: 14 residues. This CDR3 reads CSAVGGGPGNIQYF. CDR3 coding DNA: TGCAGCGCTGTCGGGGGAGGGCCTGGAAACATTCAGTACTTC.

This clonotype was detected only a few times. The chain links TRBV30 to TRBJ1-5; D remains ambiguous. Germline V gene lookup returns CDR1 GTSNPN and CDR2 SVGIG (reference sequence). The CDR3 is 17 residues long. Trimming removed 2 bases at V and 6 bases at J, with 23 bases between. The CDR3 loop reads CAWSRNGSPLGGQPQHF. In DNA form, the CDR3 reads TGTGCCTGGAGTCGGAACGGTAGCCCCCTGGGAGGTCAGCCCCAGCATTTT.

Regarding this clonotype: The junction departs from the called germline gene at one end, perhaps through a read error. V gene TRBV4-1 combines with J gene TRBJ2-3; D might be TRBD2 (6 bases). The CDR3 extends over 13 amino acids. Germline assignment: CDR1 MGHRA and CDR2 YSYEKL. The CDR3 protein is CASSPRGTVTQYF. The CDR3 bases are TGCGCCAGCAGCCCGCGGGGCACAGTTACGCAATATTTT.

The chain uses TRBV5-1 and TRBJ1-1; 10 nucleotides line up with TRBD1. The CDR3 extends over 15 amino acids. Germline V gene sequence: CDR1 SGHRS, CDR2 YFSETQ. Trimming cost V 4 bases and J 3 bases; bases outside gene matches: 6. The CDR3 spells CASSGSGTGDTEAFF. CDR3 nucleotides: TGCGCCAGCAGCGGGTCCGGGACAGGGGACACTGAAGCTTTCTTT.

A remark on this clonotype: A junction boundary mismatches the germline segment, possibly from a read error. V usage is TRBV4-2 and J usage is TRBJ1-3, with unresolved D. The CDR3 has 16 amino acids. The germline CDR1 and CDR2 sequences are LGHNA and YNFKEQ. This CDR3 reads CASSPMGGVSGNAIYF. In DNA, the CDR3 is TGTGCCAGCAGCCCCATGGGCGGAGTCTCTGGAAACGCCATATATTTT.

This clonotype appeared a single time. A junction end diverges from the germline sequence, so it may reflect a read error. The DNA for the CDR3 is TGTGCCAGCAGCTTGGGGACAGGGGCTAATGAAGAACTGTTTTTT. It translates to CASSLGTGANEELFF. The V and J genes are TRBV7-9 and TRBJ1-4; TRBD1 agrees at 10 bases. CDR1 is SEHNR, CDR2 FQNEAQ, per germline (reference sequence). The CDR3 contains 15 residues. Filled out from reference TRBV7-9 and TRBJ1-4, the complete variable domain reads DTGVSQNPRHKITKRGQNVTFRCDPISEHNRLYWYRQTLGQGPEFLTYFQNEAQLEKSRLLSDRFSAERPKGSFSTLEIQRTEQGDSAMYLCASSLGTGANEELFFGSGTQLSVL.

Worth noting for this clonotype: A read error may account for a junction end that differs from germline. The rearrangement joins TRBV11-2 to TRBJ2-1; D is unresolved. The germline V gene has CDR1 SGHAT and CDR2 FQNNGV. The CDR3 length is 18 residues. CDR3 amino acids: CASSLASPKFLYYNEQFF. The DNA of the CDR3 is TGTGCCAGTAGCTTAGCAAGCCCTAAATTCCTCTACTACAATGAGCAGTTCTTC.

The rearrangement links TRBV11-3 to TRBJ2-7, with unresolved D. Germline V lookup: CDR1 SGHNT, CDR2 YENEEA. V lost 8 bases, J lost 5 bases, and 25 bases lay in between. This CDR3 is 16 amino acids long. CDR3 in amino acids: CASGLRPGPYCHEQYF. In DNA, the CDR3 is TGTGCCAGCGGCCTCCGACCGGGTCCTTACTGCCACGAGCAGTACTTC.

Concerning this clonotype itself: A junction boundary mismatches the germline segment, possibly from a read error. The chain's CDR3 is CASRRGASGRGERFF. As DNA, the CDR3 is TGTGCCAGCAGAAGGGGGGCTAGCGGGAGAGGTGAGCGGTTCTTC. The V call is TRBV6-5, the J call TRBJ2-1; 10 positions agree with TRBD2. CDR3 length: 15 residues. CDR1 is MNHEY, CDR2 SVGAGI, per germline.

A note on this clonotype: Because the CDR3 is missing its conserved closing phenylalanine or tryptophan, this is likely a read error. V is TRBV6-5 and J is TRBJ2-6, with D maybe TRBD2 (5 bases). There are 18 residues in the CDR3. CDR1 is MNHEY and CDR2 is SVGAGI in the germline V gene. CDR3 sequence reads: CANSLWTGMKAGANVLTS. The DNA for the CDR3 is TGTGCCAACAGTCTTTGGACGGGGATGAAAGCTGGGGCCAACGTCCTGACTTCC.

As regards this clonotype: At one end the junction does not follow the germline gene, possibly because of a read error. The genes are TRBV6-5 and TRBJ2-1, with TRBD1 as a possible D gene (6 bases). Germline V CDR1 and CDR2: MNHEY, SVGAGI. There are 16 residues in the CDR3. The CDR3 DNA follows: TGTGTCAGCAGGACCTCACTAGGGGGACCCAACAATGAGCAGTTCTTC. Translation: CVSRTSLGGPNNEQFF.

This clonotype came up many times. The V and J genes are TRBV12-3 or TRBV12-4 and TRBJ2-1; D is unresolved. The CDR3 sequence is 12 residues long. Trimming pared 3 bases from V and 9 bases from J, leaving 9 bases between. CDR3 in amino acids: CASSFLWSEQFF. The CDR3 DNA is TGTGCCAGCAGTTTCCTGTGGAGTGAGCAGTTCTTC.

In the case of this clonotype: One junction end disagrees with the germline gene, perhaps due to a read error. CDR3: CASSIVGGTYGQYF. The CDR3 coding sequence is TGTGCCAGTAGTATAGTAGGGGGGACCTACGGGCAGTACTTC. The genes are TRBV19 and TRBJ2-7; D possibly matches TRBD1 or TRBD2 (6 bases each). Germline V gene data show CDR1 as LNHDA and CDR2 as SQIVND (reference sequence). The CDR3 length is 14 residues. The variable domain in full, completed from reference TRBV19 and TRBJ2-7, reads DGGITQSPKYLFRKEGQNVTLSCEQNLNHDAMYWYRQDPGQGLRLIYYSQIVNDFQKGDIAEGYSVSREKKESFPLTVTSAQKNPTAFYLCASSIVGGTYGQYFGPGTRLTVT.

This clonotype was seen repeatedly, ten times or more. This chain connects TRBV29-1 to TRBJ2-1; D gene uncertain. Deletions cut 0 bases from V and 8 bases from J, with 5 bases between. CDR1 SQVTM and CDR2 ANQGSEA come from the germline V gene. CDR3 length: 11 amino acids. Here the CDR3 DNA reads TGCAGCGTTGAAGATCGGTATGAGCAGTTCTTC. This translates into CSVEDRYEQFF.

V is TRBV29-1 and J is TRBJ2-7; no firm D call. CDR1 and CDR2 from the germline V gene are SQVTM and ANQGSEA. The CDR3 contains 12 residues. CDR3 coding DNA: TGCAGGGTCAAGAAGAGTAACAACGAGCAGTACTTC. It codes for CRVKKSNNEQYF.

Points on this clonotype: Compared with germline, one end of the junction differs, possibly owing to a read error. The chain recombines TRBV11-2 with TRBJ2-5; 7 nucleotides match TRBD1. Germline values: CDR1 SGHAT, CDR2 FQNNGV. The CDR3 loop spans 14 amino acids. CDR3: CACGLTGPAETQYF. The CDR3 coding sequence is TGCGCCTGCGGACTGACAGGGCCCGCGGAGACCCAGTACTTC. The whole variable domain, filled in from reference TRBV11-2 and TRBJ2-5, reads EAGVAQSPRYKIIEKRQSVAFWCNPISGHATLYWYQQILGQGPKLLIQFQNNGVVDDSQLPKDRFSAERLKGVDSTLKIQPAKLEDSAVYLCACGLTGPAETQYFGPGTRLLVL.

A remark on this clonotype: With a much larger clone just one base away, this may be a read error. The CDR3 sequence is CASSLGRVAGVSF. CDR3 coding DNA: TGTGCCAGCAGCCTAGGTAGGGTAGCAGGAGTTTCCTTC. The chain has TRBV28 and TRBJ1-2; unclear D gene. CDR3 size: 13 residues. Germline V gene lookup returns CDR1 MDHEN and CDR2 SYDVKM.

Notes on this clonotype: The CDR3 does not close with the conserved phenylalanine or tryptophan, likely indicating a read error. The chain links TRBV6-1 to TRBJ1-2, with 7 bases identical to TRBD1. Germline-derived CDR1 and CDR2 are MNHNS and SASEGT. This CDR3 contains 13 residues. Trimming at V came to 0 bases and at J to 10 bases, leaving 5 bases not matched to a gene. The CDR3 spells CASSEAYRGPYTL. The CDR3 nucleotides are TGTGCCAGCAGTGAAGCATACAGGGGTCCCTACACCCTC.

The V and J genes are TRBV4-1 and TRBJ1-2; D might be TRBD1 (5 bases). V was clipped by 6 bases and J by 12 bases, with 20 bases between them. The germline gives CDR1 MGHRA, CDR2 YSYEKL. The CDR3 consists of 13 residues. The CDR3 loop is CASRETANYDHTF. The CDR3 region has the DNA TGCGCCAGCAGGGAGACAGCTAACTATGACCACACCTTC.